These T cell receptor beta chains were read from a single sample in a study of cytomegalovirus exposure and HLA in healthy donors. Profiled with immunoSEQ multiplex PCR; TCRdb holds only in-frame clones, not every one. Of 60,000 to 70,000 clones in the sample, around 62% were seen once. Sequencing was carried out using PBMCs. The receptors were gathered from a man aged 35 to 55 in good health and CMV-seropositive. The CDR3 runs from the conserved cysteine through the conserved F or W. The order of the fields is clone size, V gene, D gene, J gene, CDR3 DNA, CDR3 protein. A D gene is named only where the DNA matches it firmly. Clone size is not always given. Where it is, it says once, few, many or a class for expanded clones.

clone size: once
V gene: TRBV5-4
D gene: .
J gene: TRBJ2-7
CDR3 DNA: TGTGCCAGCAGCTTCTATAGCCCGGTCTCCTACGAGCAGTACTTC
CDR3 protein: CASSFYSPVSYEQYF

clone size: medium-sized
V gene: TRBV15
D gene: TRBD2
J gene: TRBJ2-3
CDR3 DNA: TGTGCCACCAGCAGAGCCTCAGGGAGGGTAGCAGATACGCAGTATTTT
CDR3 protein: CATSRASGRVADTQYF

clone size: .
V gene: TRBV7-9
D gene: TRBD2
J gene: TRBJ2-1
CDR3 DNA: TGTGCCAGCAGCACCAAACTAGCGGGAGGTAAAAATGAGCAGTTCTTC
CDR3 protein: CASSTKLAGGKNEQFF

clone size: .
V gene: TRBV7-9
D gene: TRBD2
J gene: TRBJ2-1
CDR3 DNA: TGTGCCAGCAGCTTAGCTGGCGGGAGTAATAATGAGCAGTTCTTC
CDR3 protein: CASSLAGGSNNEQFF

clone size: .
V gene: TRBV7-8
D gene: TRBD1
J gene: TRBJ1-2
CDR3 DNA: TGTGCCAGCAGCTTCGGGGACAGTTATGGCTACACCTTC
CDR3 protein: CASSFGDSYGYTF

clone size: few
V gene: TRBV6-5
D gene: .
J gene: TRBJ2-5
CDR3 DNA: TGTGCCAGCAGTTACTCATTTACCGCGAAGACCCAGTACTTC
CDR3 protein: CASSYSFTAKTQYF

clone size: .
V gene: TRBV5-8
D gene: .
J gene: TRBJ2-2
CDR3 DNA: TGTGCCAGCAGCTTGTACCAGATCACCGGGGAGCTGTTTTTT
CDR3 protein: CASSLYQITGELFF

clone size: once
V gene: TRBV10-3
D gene: .
J gene: TRBJ2-3
CDR3 DNA: TGTGCCATCGGGGCCGGGCCACTCACAGATACGCAGTATTTT
CDR3 protein: CAIGAGPLTDTQYF

clone size: .
V gene: TRBV5-5
D gene: .
J gene: TRBJ1-5
CDR3 DNA: TGTGCCAGCAGCGATACGACCGGGTTGGGGCCCCAGCATTTT
CDR3 protein: CASSDTTGLGPQHF

clone size: .
V gene: TRBV6-6
D gene: .
J gene: TRBJ1-5
CDR3 DNA: TGTGCCAGCAGACCGTCTACCTTCAGCAATCAGCCCCAGCATTTT
CDR3 protein: CASRPSTFSNQPQHF

clone size: .
V gene: TRBV7-9
D gene: .
J gene: TRBJ1-4
CDR3 DNA: TGTGCCAGCAGCTTTTTTGTAGGGGGAGAAAAACTGTTTTTT
CDR3 protein: CASSFFVGGEKLFF

clone size: .
V gene: TRBV7-6
D gene: TRBD2
J gene: TRBJ2-3
CDR3 DNA: TGTGCCAGCAGCTTATATAGCGGGACCTCAGATACGCAGTATTTT
CDR3 protein: CASSLYSGTSDTQYF

clone size: .
V gene: TRBV5-6
D gene: TRBD1
J gene: TRBJ1-2
CDR3 DNA: TGTGCCAGCAGCTTGGCTACAGGGGCAGGAGGCTACACCTTC
CDR3 protein: CASSLATGAGGYTF

clone size: .
V gene: TRBV9
D gene: TRBD1
J gene: TRBJ1-5
CDR3 DNA: TGTGCCAGCAGCGCGGGGACAGGGGAGTATCAGCCCCAGCATTTT
CDR3 protein: CASSAGTGEYQPQHF

clone size: .
V gene: TRBV19
D gene: TRBD1
J gene: TRBJ2-1
CDR3 DNA: TGTGCCAGTGGGACAGGGGACAACGAGCAGTTCTTC
CDR3 protein: CASGTGDNEQFF

clone size: .
V gene: TRBV28
D gene: .
J gene: TRBJ2-1
CDR3 DNA: TGTGCCAGCAGCCCTAGTCAGGACAAACTACAGTTCTTC
CDR3 protein: CASSPSQDKLQFF

clone size: once
V gene: TRBV14
D gene: TRBD1
J gene: TRBJ1-5
CDR3 DNA: TGTGCCAGCAGTATGACAGGGATCAATCAGCCCCAGCATTTT
CDR3 protein: CASSMTGINQPQHF

clone size: .
V gene: TRBV2
D gene: .
J gene: TRBJ2-7
CDR3 DNA: TGTGCCAGCAGTGAACGCCGCCGGGACACCACCTACGAGCAGTACTTC
CDR3 protein: CASSERRRDTTYEQYF

clone size: .
V gene: TRBV18
D gene: TRBD2
J gene: TRBJ2-1
CDR3 DNA: TGTGCCAGCTCACGGGCTAGCGGGAGTCCGGGTGAGCAGTTCTTC
CDR3 protein: CASSRASGSPGEQFF

clone size: few
V gene: TRBV5-1
D gene: .
J gene: TRBJ1-2
CDR3 DNA: TGCGCCAGCAGGTCAGGGGAAGAGTATGGCTACACCTTC
CDR3 protein: CASRSGEEYGYTF

clone size: .
V gene: TRBV9
D gene: TRBD2
J gene: TRBJ2-1
CDR3 DNA: TGTGCCAGCGGCGGGAGCTACAATGAGCAGTTCTTC
CDR3 protein: CASGGSYNEQFF

clone size: few
V gene: TRBV28
D gene: .
J gene: TRBJ1-2
CDR3 DNA: TGTGCCAGCCTCCGGGACTATGGCTACACCTTC
CDR3 protein: CASLRDYGYTF

clone size: .
V gene: TRBV27
D gene: TRBD2
J gene: TRBJ2-7
CDR3 DNA: TGTGCCAGCAGGTTAGCGGGAGTTGCCCCCTACGAGCAGTACTTC
CDR3 protein: CASRLAGVAPYEQYF

clone size: .
V gene: TRBV9
D gene: TRBD2
J gene: TRBJ2-1
CDR3 DNA: TGTGCCAGCAGCCGACTAGCGGGTAACAATGAGCAGTTCTTC
CDR3 protein: CASSRLAGNNEQFF

clone size: .
V gene: TRBV10-3
D gene: TRBD1
J gene: TRBJ1-2
CDR3 DNA: TGTGCCATCAGTTCGACAGGGGAGGGGGGCTACACCTTC
CDR3 protein: CAISSTGEGGYTF

clone size: .
V gene: TRBV6-5
D gene: TRBD1
J gene: TRBJ1-2
CDR3 DNA: TGTGCCAGCAGTTACTCGACAGGGGTGTTCTATGGCTACACCTTC
CDR3 protein: CASSYSTGVFYGYTF

clone size: .
V gene: TRBV7-2
D gene: .
J gene: TRBJ2-6
CDR3 DNA: TGTGCCAGCAGCTTGATAAGGAGCTCTGGGGCCAACGTCCTGACTTTC
CDR3 protein: CASSLIRSSGANVLTF

clone size: .
V gene: TRBV6-6
D gene: .
J gene: TRBJ2-4
CDR3 DNA: TGTGCCAGCACTGAAAAGCGACTAGCCAAAAACATTCAGTACTTC
CDR3 protein: CASTEKRLAKNIQYF

clone size: .
V gene: TRBV10-3
D gene: .
J gene: TRBJ2-2
CDR3 DNA: TGTGCCATCAGTGAGTCCTACCCCGGGGAGCTGTTTTTT
CDR3 protein: CAISESYPGELFF

clone size: .
V gene: TRBV2
D gene: .
J gene: TRBJ2-1
CDR3 DNA: TGTGCCAGGAAAAAGGACAGAAACAATGAGCAGTTCTTC
CDR3 protein: CARKKDRNNEQFF

clone size: .
V gene: TRBV7-2
D gene: TRBD2
J gene: TRBJ2-3
CDR3 DNA: TGTGCCAGCAGCTTATACGTGACTAGCCGACACCGTAGCACAGATACGCAGTATTTT
CDR3 protein: CASSLYVTSRHRSTDTQYF

clone size: .
V gene: TRBV19
D gene: TRBD1
J gene: TRBJ2-2
CDR3 DNA: TGTGCCACTAAGGGACAGGGGACCACCGGGGAGCTGTTTTTT
CDR3 protein: CATKGQGTTGELFF

clone size: few
V gene: TRBV28
D gene: TRBD1
J gene: TRBJ2-1
CDR3 DNA: TGTGCCAGTTGGCGAGGGACAGGGAACTCCTACAATGAGCAGTTCTTC
CDR3 protein: CASWRGTGNSYNEQFF

clone size: .
V gene: TRBV29-1
D gene: .
J gene: TRBJ2-1
CDR3 DNA: TGCAGCACCTTAGGGGCATCTAGCTCCTACAATGAGCAGTTCTTC
CDR3 protein: CSTLGASSSYNEQFF

clone size: .
V gene: TRBV5-1
D gene: TRBD1
J gene: TRBJ1-2
CDR3 DNA: TGCGCCAGCAGCCTTTGGACAGGGGAGGTTGGCTACACCTTC
CDR3 protein: CASSLWTGEVGYTF

clone size: .
V gene: TRBV14
D gene: .
J gene: TRBJ1-2
CDR3 DNA: TGTGCCAGCAGCCAAACAGGAGATTCTTTCTATGGCTACACCTTC
CDR3 protein: CASSQTGDSFYGYTF

clone size: .
V gene: TRBV27
D gene: .
J gene: TRBJ2-3
CDR3 DNA: TGTGCCAGCAGTTCCAACACAGATACGCAGTATTTT
CDR3 protein: CASSSNTDTQYF

clone size: .
V gene: TRBV9
D gene: .
J gene: TRBJ2-7
CDR3 DNA: TGTGCCAGCAGCCCAAAGCCAAGTCCCCTCGAGGGCGAGCAGTACTTC
CDR3 protein: CASSPKPSPLEGEQYF

clone size: few
V gene: TRBV7-9
D gene: .
J gene: TRBJ2-7
CDR3 DNA: TGTGCCAGCAGCTTAGGTTCCGGGTACTATGGCTTC
CDR3 protein: CASSLGSGYYGF

clone size: few
V gene: TRBV29-1
D gene: TRBD2
J gene: TRBJ2-3
CDR3 DNA: TGCAGCGTTGATTCGACTAGCGGGAAAGGCACAGATACGCAGTATTTT
CDR3 protein: CSVDSTSGKGTDTQYF

clone size: .
V gene: TRBV18
D gene: .
J gene: TRBJ2-2
CDR3 DNA: TGTGCCAGCTCACCGCGGAGGGGGCCCGGGGAGCTGTTTTTT
CDR3 protein: CASSPRRGPGELFF

clone size: few
V gene: TRBV5-6
D gene: .
J gene: TRBJ2-1
CDR3 DNA: TGTGCCAGCAGCTTTGACTCCGGACTGGAGTACAATGAGCAGTTCTTC
CDR3 protein: CASSFDSGLEYNEQFF

clone size: .
V gene: TRBV6-5
D gene: TRBD2
J gene: TRBJ2-7
CDR3 DNA: TGTGCCAGCAGGCCCGGGACTAGCGGGGCTTACGAGCAGTACTTC
CDR3 protein: CASRPGTSGAYEQYF

clone size: once
V gene: TRBV7-9
D gene: .
J gene: TRBJ2-7
CDR3 DNA: TGTTCCAGCAGCTTAGGAGGGGGCTACGAGCAGTACTTC
CDR3 protein: CSSSLGGGYEQYF

clone size: .
V gene: TRBV7-9
D gene: TRBD2
J gene: TRBJ2-1
CDR3 DNA: TGTGCCAGCAGTGCACTACTAGCGGGATCCAATGAGCAGTTCTTC
CDR3 protein: CASSALLAGSNEQFF

clone size: .
V gene: TRBV6-6
D gene: .
J gene: TRBJ1-6
CDR3 DNA: TGTGCCAGCAGATCAGGGTATAATTCACCCCTCCACTTT
CDR3 protein: CASRSGYNSPLHF

clone size: .
V gene: TRBV27
D gene: .
J gene: TRBJ2-7
CDR3 DNA: TGTGCCAGCATTTCAATCAAAAAGGAGTACGAGCAGTACTTC
CDR3 protein: CASISIKKEYEQYF

clone size: few
V gene: TRBV5-1
D gene: TRBD1
J gene: TRBJ2-1
CDR3 DNA: TGCGCCAGCAGCTTCCTGACAGGGAACAATGAGCAGTTCTTC
CDR3 protein: CASSFLTGNNEQFF

clone size: .
V gene: TRBV4-1
D gene: TRBD1
J gene: TRBJ2-5
CDR3 DNA: TGCGCCAGCAGCCAAGGTACAGGGGCAGACCAAGAGACCCAGTACTTC
CDR3 protein: CASSQGTGADQETQYF

clone size: .
V gene: TRBV5-8
D gene: .
J gene: TRBJ1-1
CDR3 DNA: TGTGCCAGCAGCTTTTGGTCAGTTCGTGACACTGAAGCTTTCTTT
CDR3 protein: CASSFWSVRDTEAFF

clone size: .
V gene: TRBV5-4
D gene: .
J gene: TRBJ1-2
CDR3 DNA: TGTGCCAGCAGCGTAAACCGGGACATTTCTAACTATGGCTACACCTTC
CDR3 protein: CASSVNRDISNYGYTF

clone size: .
V gene: TRBV5-6
D gene: TRBD2
J gene: TRBJ2-3
CDR3 DNA: TGTGCCAGCAGCTTGGTTCTAGCGGGCGACCCTAGCACAGATACGCAGTATTTT
CDR3 protein: CASSLVLAGDPSTDTQYF

clone size: few
V gene: TRBV11-2
D gene: .
J gene: TRBJ2-1
CDR3 DNA: TGTGCCAGCAGCCCCCGGCTAGCCAAGGTGTCCCCTGAGCAGTTCTTC
CDR3 protein: CASSPRLAKVSPEQFF

clone size: .
V gene: TRBV19
D gene: TRBD2
J gene: TRBJ2-1
CDR3 DNA: TGTGCCAGTAGTATGCGGAGCGGGAAAATTATCTCCTACAATGAGCAGTTCTTC
CDR3 protein: CASSMRSGKIISYNEQFF

clone size: few
V gene: TRBV7-2
D gene: TRBD2
J gene: TRBJ2-5
CDR3 DNA: TGTGCCAGCAGCTTAGTCGGTGGAGCGGCGGGGGGCGGGGAGACCCAGTACTTC
CDR3 protein: CASSLVGGAAGGGETQYF